These 20 T cell receptor beta chains came from one sample sequenced in a study of identical twins. Each CDR3 protein is one row after TCRdb ran MiXCR on the 5' RACE reads. The table lists roughly 490,000 distinct CDR3 sequences, roughly an eighth of them singletons, with approximately 0.98% in the top ten. These data were also reused for a study on yellow fever vaccine responses in identical twins.

The specimen sequenced was CD4+ T cells sorted from blood. These receptor sequences come from a woman younger than 30 in good health.

This clonotype has only a few counts. The chain is built from TRBV10-3 and TRBJ1-2; TRBD1 aligns across 10 bases. CDR1 and CDR2 (germline): ENHRY, SYGVKD. Trimming at V came to 2 bases and at J to 4 bases, leaving 4 bases not matched to a gene. The CDR3 length is 15 residues. The CDR3 DNA sequence: TGTGCCATCAGTGAGGACAGGGGGCTGGGCTATGGCTACACCTTC. Residues: CAISEDRGLGYGYTF.

V usage is TRBV4-2 and J usage is TRBJ2-1; 10 bases are a match to TRBD2. Germline loops: CDR1 LGHNA, CDR2 YNFKEQ. CDR3 length: 17 amino acids. With V trimmed by 1 base and J by 9 bases, 12 bases remained unmatched. The CDR3 nucleotides are TGTGCCAGCAGCCAAGCCTTCAGCGGGAGGGCCATGGTTGAGCAGTTCTTC. Protein product: CASSQAFSGRAMVEQFF.

This clonotype was seen ten or more times. The chain links TRBV9 to TRBJ2-1; 8 bases are shared with TRBD1. With 0 bases clipped from V and 6 bases from J, the junction kept 5 bases outside the gene matches. CDR1 and CDR2 from the germline V gene are SGDLS and YYNGEE. This CDR3 is built from 15 residues. The CDR3 coding sequence is TGTGCCAGCAGCGTAGCCGACAGGGGTTCCAATGAGCAGTTCTTC. Amino acid sequence: CASSVADRGSNEQFF.

The rearrangement uses TRBV20-1 and TRBJ1-5, with 7 bases aligning to TRBD1. Germline lookup yields CDR1 DFQATT and CDR2 SNEGSKA (reference sequence). Trimming cost V 6 bases and J 5 bases; bases outside gene matches: 7. The CDR3 loop spans 13 amino acids. The CDR3 loop is CSAPTGIDQPQHF. The DNA of the CDR3 is TGCAGTGCGCCGACAGGGATCGATCAGCCCCAGCATTTT.

This clonotype was seen a handful of times. The chain is built from TRBV20-1 and TRBJ2-7; D is undetermined. The CDR3 is 13 amino acids. V shed 6 bases and J shed 4 bases, with 16 bases lying between them. Germline CDR1 is DFQATT and CDR2 is SNEGSKA (reference sequence). The CDR3: CSAATQLGYEQYF. The CDR3 DNA reads as TGCAGTGCCGCTACCCAGCTAGGGTACGAGCAGTACTTC.

The chain couples TRBV29-1 to TRBJ2-7; D unclear. Germline V gives CDR1 SQVTM, CDR2 ANQGSEA. V shed 7 bases and J shed 2 bases, with 12 bases lying between them. There are 12 residues in the CDR3. As DNA, the CDR3 is TGCAGCGCCACATTCACGGCCTACGAGCAGTACTTC. This codes for CSATFTAYEQYF.

This clonotype was counted at least ten times. The rearrangement joins TRBV6-1 to TRBJ1-5, with 9 bases fitting TRBD1. V dropped 6 bases and J dropped 7; count of bases not matched to a gene: 4. The V gene's germline CDR1 is MNHNS and CDR2 SASEGT. This CDR3 is 13 amino acids long. This chain's CDR3 is CASRAGTGQPQHF. The CDR3 DNA is TGTGCCAGCAGGGCCGGGACAGGGCAGCCCCAGCATTTT.

This clonotype came up a few times. The rearrangement uses TRBV7-9 and TRBJ2-1, with D possibly TRBD2 on 7 matching bases. CDR1 SEHNR and CDR2 FQNEAQ come from the germline V gene (reference sequence). The V gene lost 7 bases and the J gene lost 0 bases, with 16 bases spanning the gap. This CDR3 region has 16 residues. The CDR3 nucleotides are TGTGCCAGCACCCTGGGGGGGCCGCGCTCCTACAATGAGCAGTTCTTC. This sequence encodes CASTLGGPRSYNEQFF. The full variable domain, its missing parts supplied by reference TRBV7-9 and TRBJ2-1, is DTGVSQNPRHKITKRGQNVTFRCDPISEHNRLYWYRQTLGQGPEFLTYFQNEAQLEKSRLLSDRFSAERPKGSFSTLEIQRTEQGDSAMYLCASTLGGPRSYNEQFFGPGTRLTVL.

The sample holds a few counts of this clonotype. V usage is TRBV2 and J usage is TRBJ1-1, with D hard to call. Germline values: CDR1 SNHLY, CDR2 FYNNEI. This CDR3 is built from 14 residues. Trimming took off 4 bases at V and 0 bases at J, with 9 bases between the two ends. As DNA, the CDR3 is TGTGCCAGCAGTGGGGGAGGGATGAACACTGAAGCTTTCTTT. Its translation is CASSGGGMNTEAFF.

This clonotype was seen a few times. The rearrangement links TRBV24-1 to TRBJ2-1; TRBD2 agrees at 12 bases. This CDR3 is 20 amino acids long. Germline-derived CDR1 and CDR2 are KGHDR and SFDVKD. Unmatched junction bases numbered 15, after V lost 4 bases and J lost 3 bases. DNA for the CDR3: TGTGCCACCAGTGACCCCTTAAGGTCTCGGACTAGCGGGATCTACAATGAGCAGTTCTTC. Protein sequence: CATSDPLRSRTSGIYNEQFF.

The CDR3 loop is CASSSKAGGSEQYF. CDR3 bases: TGTGCCAGCAGCTCCAAAGCGGGAGGGAGTGAGCAGTACTTC. The chain combines TRBV11-2 with TRBJ2-7; 10 nucleotides line up with TRBD2. V was clipped by 4 bases and J by 7 bases; unmatched bases: 7. The CDR3 runs 14 residues. Germline V gene data show CDR1 as SGHAT and CDR2 as FQNNGV.

CDR3 coding DNA: TGTGCCAGCAGCGGTGTCAGATCCTACGAGCAGTACTTC. Translation gives CASSGVRSYEQYF. The genes are TRBV9 and TRBJ2-7; D remains ambiguous. Germline V CDR1 and CDR2: SGDLS, YYNGEE. V gave up 3 bases and J gave up 1 base, with 8 bases separating them. The length of the CDR3 is 13 residues.

This clonotype was detected a few times. The chain uses TRBV7-2 and TRBJ2-5, with unresolved D. CDR3 length: 13 amino acids. Trimming shortened V by 0 bases and J by 5 bases, and 7 bases separated the two germline ends. From germline, CDR1 is SGHTA and CDR2 FQGNSA. The CDR3 protein is CASSLAPLETQYF. DNA of the CDR3: TGTGCCAGCAGCTTAGCGCCCTTGGAGACCCAGTACTTC.

This chain joins TRBV12-5 and TRBJ2-3; the D is unclear. CDR1 is LGHNT, CDR2 FRNRAP, per germline. The germline V and J ends were trimmed by 0 bases and 11 bases, with 18 bases remaining between them. The CDR3 totals 15 residues. DNA of the CDR3: TGTGCTAGTGGTTTGGTACTTGGCTCCCCGGATCGGCAGTATTTT. Its translation is CASGLVLGSPDRQYF.

In this sample, this clonotype turned up a few times. V gene TRBV18 combines with J gene TRBJ2-3; 8 nucleotides line up with TRBD1. The CDR3 has 15 residues. Germline assignment: CDR1 KGHSH and CDR2 LQKENI. J lost 3 bases, V lost 4 bases, and 6 bases had no gene match. This CDR3 is CASSRLDRETDTQYF. The CDR3 DNA is TGTGCCAGCTCACGATTGGACAGGGAAACAGATACGCAGTATTTT.

The table lists this clonotype with a few counts. V usage is TRBV12-3 or TRBV12-4 and J usage is TRBJ1-5; D is uncertain. The V end lost 5 bases, the J end lost 3 bases, and 11 bases lay between the germline ends. There are 14 residues in the CDR3. CDR3 amino acids: CASSGRGFNQPQHF. Here the CDR3 DNA reads TGTGCCAGCAGTGGACGGGGTTTCAATCAGCCCCAGCATTTT.

V usage is TRBV11-2 and J usage is TRBJ2-1, with 13 bases matching TRBD2. V trimming: 3 bases; J trimming: 2 bases; junction bases outside the gene matches: 7. The germline V gene has CDR1 SGHAT and CDR2 FQNNGV. The CDR3 extends over 18 amino acids. CDR3 amino acids: CASSFTRLAGGAYNEQFF. The CDR3 DNA sequence: TGTGCCAGCAGCTTTACACGACTAGCGGGAGGTGCCTACAATGAGCAGTTCTTC.

V gene TRBV5-1 combines with J gene TRBJ1-2, with no clear D. Per germline, CDR1 SGHRS and CDR2 YFSETQ. The ends were cut back, 3 bases at V and 6 bases at J, with 18 bases in the middle. The CDR3 runs to 15 residues. CDR3 nucleotides: TGCGCCAGCAGCTCCCAGGAAGGACTTCAAAATGGCTACACCTTC. This gives the protein CASSSQEGLQNGYTF.

This clonotype appeared a few times. The rearrangement links TRBV3-1 to TRBJ2-7; D uncertain. Germline V lookup: CDR1 LGHDT, CDR2 YNNKEL (reference sequence). The V and J ends lost 0 bases and 5 bases respectively, with 8 bases between them. The CDR3 length is 13 residues. Written as DNA, the CDR3 is TGTGCCAGCAGCCAAGAGATATATGACGAGCAGTACTTC. Its protein is CASSQEIYDEQYF.

The CDR3 nucleotides read TGTGCCAGCAGTGTCGGGACAGGGTTGAGTGAGCAGTTCTTC. The encoded protein is CASSVGTGLSEQFF. This chain connects TRBV2 to TRBJ2-1; 9 bases are shared with TRBD1. In germline, CDR1 is SNHLY, CDR2 FYNNEI. The CDR3 length is 14 residues. The J segment lost 9 bases and the V segment lost 4 bases, leaving 7 bases of the junction unmatched.